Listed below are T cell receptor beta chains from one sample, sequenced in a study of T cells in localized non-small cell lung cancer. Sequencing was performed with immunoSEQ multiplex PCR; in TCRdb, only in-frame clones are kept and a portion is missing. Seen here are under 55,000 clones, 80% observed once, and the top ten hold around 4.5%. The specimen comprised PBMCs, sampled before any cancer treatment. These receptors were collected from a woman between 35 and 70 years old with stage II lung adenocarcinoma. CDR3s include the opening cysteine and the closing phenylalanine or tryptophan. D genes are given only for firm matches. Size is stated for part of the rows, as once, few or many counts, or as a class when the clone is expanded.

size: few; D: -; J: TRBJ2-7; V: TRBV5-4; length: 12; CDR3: CASRSQGSEQYF; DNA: TGTGCCAGCAGGTCACAGGGTAGCGAGCAGTACTTC
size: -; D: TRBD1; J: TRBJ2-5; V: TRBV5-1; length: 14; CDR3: CASSSDRFGETQYF; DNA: TGCGCCAGCAGCTCGGACAGGTTTGGGGAGACCCAGTACTTC
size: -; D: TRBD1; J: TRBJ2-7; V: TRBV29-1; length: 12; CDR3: CSVEGQGYEQYF; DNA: TGCAGCGTTGAGGGACAGGGCTACGAGCAGTACTTC
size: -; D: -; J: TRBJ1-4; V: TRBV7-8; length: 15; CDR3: CASSPNRTVSKKLFF; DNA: TGTGCCAGCAGTCCAAATAGGACAGTCTCGAAAAAACTGTTTTTT
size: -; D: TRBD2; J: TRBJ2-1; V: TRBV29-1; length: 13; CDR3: CSVDSSGGNEQFF; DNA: TGCAGCGTTGATTCTAGCGGGGGTAATGAGCAGTTCTTC
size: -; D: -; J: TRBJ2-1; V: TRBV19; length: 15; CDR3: CASSIDSLPSGEQFF; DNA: TGTGCCAGTAGTATAGACAGCTTACCTTCTGGTGAGCAGTTCTTC
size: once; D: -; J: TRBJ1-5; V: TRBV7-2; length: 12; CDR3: CASSARSEPQHF; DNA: TGTGCCAGCAGCGCCCGCTCCGAGCCCCAGCATTTT
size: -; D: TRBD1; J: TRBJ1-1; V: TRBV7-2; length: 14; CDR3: CASSLQGADTEAFF; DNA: TGTGCCAGCAGCTTACAGGGGGCTGACACTGAAGCTTTCTTT
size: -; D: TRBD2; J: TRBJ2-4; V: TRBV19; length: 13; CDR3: CASSSTGGNIQYF; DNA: TGTGCCAGTAGCAGCACGGGGGGAAACATTCAGTACTTC
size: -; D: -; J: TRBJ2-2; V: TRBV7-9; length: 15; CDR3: CASSPPGTNTGELFF; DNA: TGTGCCAGCAGCCCCCCGGGAACGAACACCGGGGAGCTGTTTTTT
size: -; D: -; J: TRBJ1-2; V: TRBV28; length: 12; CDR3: CASSTGTYGYTF; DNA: TGTGCCAGCAGTACAGGGACCTATGGCTACACCTTC
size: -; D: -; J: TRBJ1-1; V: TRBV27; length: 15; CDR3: CASSKPGGRGTEAFF; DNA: TGTGCCAGCAGCAAACCGGGGGGAAGGGGGACTGAAGCTTTCTTT
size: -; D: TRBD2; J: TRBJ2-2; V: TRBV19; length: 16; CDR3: CASSIGSGGAPGELFF; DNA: TGTGCCAGTAGTATAGGGAGCGGGGGGGCCCCCGGGGAGCTGTTTTTT
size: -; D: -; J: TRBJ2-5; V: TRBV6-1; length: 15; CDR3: CASSPRQVYRETQYF; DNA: TGTGCCAGCAGTCCTCGACAGGTTTATCGGGAGACCCAGTACTTC
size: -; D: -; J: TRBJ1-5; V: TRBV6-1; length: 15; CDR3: CASSWTVDSNQPQHF; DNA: TGTGCCAGCAGTTGGACAGTGGATAGCAATCAGCCCCAGCATTTT
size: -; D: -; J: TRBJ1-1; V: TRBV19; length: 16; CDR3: CASTIKGRGYPREAFF; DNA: TGTGCCAGTACCATCAAGGGAAGGGGCTATCCGAGGGAAGCTTTCTTT
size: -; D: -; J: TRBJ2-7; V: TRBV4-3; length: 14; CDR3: CASSQGLSSYEQYF; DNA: TGCGCCAGCAGCCAGGGCCTGAGCTCCTACGAGCAGTACTTC
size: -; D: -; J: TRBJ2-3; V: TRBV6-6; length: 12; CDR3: CASSPDSDTQYF; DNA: TGTGCCAGCAGTCCGGACAGTGATACGCAGTATTTT
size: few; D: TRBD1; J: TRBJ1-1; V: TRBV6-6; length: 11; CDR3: CATGGHTEAFF; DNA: TGTGCCACAGGGGGACACACTGAAGCTTTCTTT
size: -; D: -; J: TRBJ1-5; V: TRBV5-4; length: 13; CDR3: CASSLGLAQPQHF; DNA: TGTGCCAGCAGCTTGGGTCTGGCGCAGCCCCAGCATTTT
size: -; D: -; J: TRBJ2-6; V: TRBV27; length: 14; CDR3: CASLPLSGANVLTF; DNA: TGTGCCAGCCTACCATTGTCTGGGGCCAACGTCCTGACTTTC